A selection of T cell receptor beta chains follows, all from one sample in a study of blood T cells in healthy people across ages. One entry per CDR3 protein, called by TCRdb with MiXCR from the 5' RACE reads. Of approximately 360,000 distinct CDR3 sequences in the sample, 52% are singletons; the top ten hold around 53%. Sequenced material: blood. These receptors were obtained from a man between 60 and 70 years old in good health. The CDR3 runs from the conserved cysteine through the conserved F or W. A D gene is named only where the DNA matches it firmly. Expanded clones are given a class, and other clones once, few, many or no size at all.

J gene | clone size | D gene | V gene | CDR3 DNA | CDR3 protein
TRBJ1-6 | - | TRBD1 | TRBV2 | TGTGCCAGCAGAGTAGGACAGGCCAATTCACCCCTCCACTTT | CASRVGQANSPLHF
TRBJ2-1 | - | TRBD2 | TRBV7-2 | TGTGCCAGCAGCTTAGGCGGACTAGCAGGCAATGAGCAGTTCTTC | CASSLGGLAGNEQFF
TRBJ2-3 | - | - | TRBV20-1 | TGCAGTGCGATCAGGGGTAGCACAGATACACAGTATTTT | CSAIRGSTDTQYF
TRBJ2-5 | - | - | TRBV7-9 | TGTGCCAGCAGCTTAGCGGGGGCAGCGGCAGAGACCCAGTACTTC | CASSLAGAAAETQYF
TRBJ2-1 | - | TRBD1 | TRBV20-1 | TGCAGTGCTAGAGGCGTGAGACAGGGGCTTTACAATGAGCAGTTCTTC | CSARGVRQGLYNEQFF
TRBJ1-6 | - | - | TRBV9 | TGTGCCAGCAGCGTAGGGGCCGCCGATAATTCACCCCTCCACTTT | CASSVGAADNSPLHF
TRBJ1-5 | - | TRBD1 | TRBV20-1 | TGCAGTGCTGGTACAGGGGGCACAGGGGCAAGAAATCAGCCCCAGCATTTT | CSAGTGGTGARNQPQHF
TRBJ2-3 | few | - | TRBV7-2 | TGTGCCAGCAGCTTAAGATACGGCGGGGACACAGATACGCAGTATTTT | CASSLRYGGDTDTQYF
TRBJ2-5 | - | TRBD1 | TRBV28 | TGTGCCAGCAGTTTTTGGGAACAGGGGAAAGAGACCCAGTACTTC | CASSFWEQGKETQYF
TRBJ2-1 | many | - | TRBV2 | TGTGCCAGCAGTTCTAGGGGGAATGAGCAGTTCTTC | CASSSRGNEQFF
TRBJ1-1 | few | - | TRBV7-2 | TGTGCCAGCAGCCACCAGAGCACTGAAGCTTTCTTT | CASSHQSTEAFF
TRBJ2-7 | - | - | TRBV6-1 | TGTGCCAGCAGTGACCGTAGCAGGGTATACGAGCAGTACTTC | CASSDRSRVYEQYF
TRBJ2-3 | - | - | TRBV4-2 | TGTGCCAGCAGCCGGGCTAACGCAGATACGCAGTATTTT | CASSRANADTQYF
TRBJ2-7 | once | - | TRBV5-1 | TGCGCCAGCAGCTTGGAGGACGAGCAGTACTTC | CASSLEDEQYF
TRBJ2-4 | few | TRBD2 | TRBV7-2 | TGTGCCAGCAGCGCGTACGGGACTAGCCGCAGAAACATTCAGTACTTC | CASSAYGTSRRNIQYF
TRBJ1-2 | - | - | TRBV20-1 | TGTAGTGCTTCGAATAATAACTATGGCTACACCTTC | CSASNNNYGYTF
TRBJ2-1 | - | TRBD1 | TRBV30 | TGTGCCTGGAGTGGTTTGGTAACTGACAGGGGAGGCAATGAGCAGTTCTTC | CAWSGLVTDRGGNEQFF
TRBJ2-3 | - | - | TRBV6-1 | TGTGCCAGCAGTGAAGACGGCGGGGGCACGCAGTATTTT | CASSEDGGGTQYF
TRBJ2-3 | - | TRBD2 | TRBV10-2 | TGCGCCAGCAGTGAGTCGGTGCTAGCGGGAACTTCAGATACGCAGTATTTT | CASSESVLAGTSDTQYF
TRBJ2-3 | - | - | TRBV6-5 | TGTGCCAGCCGATACGACATGGGTTCCACTGATACGCAGTATTTT | CASRYDMGSTDTQYF
TRBJ2-1 | few | - | TRBV28 | TGTGCCAGCAGTAGCGGACAGCGCTCCTACAATGAGCAGTTCTTC | CASSSGQRSYNEQFF
TRBJ2-3 | - | - | TRBV11-1 | TGTGCCAGCAGGAACCGACAGGTGGCCACAGATACGCAGTATTTT | CASRNRQVATDTQYF
TRBJ2-1 | - | TRBD2 | TRBV7-8 | TGTGCCAGCCACCTTCCGGGACTAGCGGGAGTGGAGCAGTTCTTC | CASHLPGLAGVEQFF
TRBJ1-4 | many | - | TRBV4-2 | TGTGCCAGCAGCCAAGATCAAGGAGGACTGTTTTTT | CASSQDQGGLFF
TRBJ1-5 | few | TRBD1 | TRBV6-2/TRBV6-3 | TGTGCCAGCAGAACTGGGACAGATTATCAGCCCCAGCATTTT | CASRTGTDYQPQHF
TRBJ2-7 | once | - | TRBV7-2 | TGTGCCAGCAGCTCTTACAGTGCCTACGAGCAGTACTTC | CASSSYSAYEQYF
TRBJ1-4 | - | - | TRBV28 | TGTGCCAGCAGTGCTGCGCTCGGCGGATCCCGGGGTGATGAAAAACTGTTTTTT | CASSAALGGSRGDEKLFF
TRBJ2-1 | few | - | TRBV20-1 | TGCAGCCTTAACCGGGACACCTCCTACAATGAGCAGTTCTTC | CSLNRDTSYNEQFF
TRBJ2-7 | - | - | TRBV6-2/TRBV6-3 | TGTGCCAGCAGTTCGGGACTCGCCGAGCAGTACTTC | CASSSGLAEQYF